This TCR beta chain was sequenced for a study of T-cell reconstitution after alpha-beta-depleted transplantation in children. V was pared by 2 bases and J by 8 bases, with 15 bases between. Germline assignment: CDR1 SQVTM and CDR2 ANQGSEA. This CDR3 comprises 14 residues. The TCRbeta library was prepared with unique molecular identifiers. TCRdb reprocessed the PCR reads via MiXCR and lists one record per CDR3 protein. The sample lists around 400,000 distinct CDR3 sequences, roughly 22% occurring once. This clonotype was seen only a few times. The chain is built from TRBV29-1 and TRBJ1-4; perhaps TRBD1 as D (5 bases). Sequenced here: PBMCs from the stem cell graft donor, sampled from the stem cell graft. The TCR originated in a human donor who donated a stem cell graft to a child with acute myeloid leukemia. The CDR3 is CSVEFGQGREKLFF. CDR3 DNA sequence: TGCAGCGTTGAATTCGGCCAGGGTAGGGAAAAACTGTTTTTT.